Listed below are T cell receptor beta chains from one sample, sequenced in a study of cytomegalovirus exposure and HLA in healthy donors. Assay used: immunoSEQ multiplex PCR; TCRdb lists only in-frame clones, some missing. The sample contains fewer than 350,000 clones, approximately 90% of which appear only once. Sequences were obtained from PBMCs. These receptors all stem from a woman under 30 in good health and CMV-seronegative. Each CDR3 is given with its conserved first and last residue. A D gene is named only where the DNA matches it firmly.

v_call	d_call	j_call	cdr3_aa	cdr3_nt
TRBV4-1	-	TRBJ1-1	CASSPLGRVGTEAFF	TGCGCCAGCAGCCCGCTTGGCAGGGTCGGAACTGAAGCTTTCTTT
TRBV6-5	TRBD2	TRBJ2-3	CASTDIAGGDTQYF	TGTGCCAGCACCGATATTGCGGGAGGAGATACGCAGTATTTT
TRBV18	TRBD2	TRBJ2-7	CASSPTSGGTYEQYF	TGTGCCAGCTCTCCGACTAGCGGGGGAACCTACGAGCAGTACTTC
TRBV7-9	-	TRBJ2-1	CASSYQTGSYNEQFF	TGTGCCAGCAGCTACCAAACCGGGAGCTACAATGAGCAGTTCTTC
TRBV27	-	TRBJ1-2	CASSSLPIYGYTF	TGTGCCAGCAGTAGCCTCCCCATCTATGGCTACACCTTC
TRBV5-4	TRBD2	TRBJ2-7	CASSLQLAGVGEQYF	TGTGCCAGCAGCTTGCAACTAGCGGGAGTAGGCGAGCAGTACTTC
TRBV27	-	TRBJ2-7	CASSLRRVGPYEQYF	TGTGCCAGCAGTTTGCGCAGGGTGGGCCCCTACGAGCAGTACTTC
TRBV7-2	TRBD2	TRBJ2-5	CASSRPEGLGGFQETQYF	TGTGCCAGCAGCCGACCAGAGGGACTAGGAGGATTTCAAGAGACCCAGTACTTC
TRBV11-3	-	TRBJ2-2	CASSSDPGTGELFF	TGTGCCAGCAGCTCCGACCCGGGGACCGGGGAGCTGTTTTTT
TRBV7-9	TRBD2	TRBJ2-5	CASSFRSGRDPSRQTQYF	TGTGCCAGCAGCTTTAGAAGCGGGAGGGACCCCTCTCGGCAGACCCAGTACTTC
TRBV9	TRBD2	TRBJ2-7	CASSAWVAGYEQYF	TGTGCCAGCAGCGCGTGGGTAGCGGGCTACGAGCAGTACTTC
TRBV9	TRBD2	TRBJ2-7	CASSVGGTGGAPSYEQYF	TGTGCCAGCAGCGTAGGGGGGACCGGGGGGGCTCCCTCCTACGAGCAGTACTTC
TRBV4-2	TRBD2	TRBJ2-1	CASSQEGLAGYNEQFF	TGTGCCAGCAGCCAAGAGGGTCTAGCGGGGTACAATGAGCAGTTCTTC
TRBV11-2	TRBD2	TRBJ2-2	CASSLSGGSRTGELFF	TGTGCCAGCAGCTTAAGCGGGGGGTCACGCACCGGGGAGCTGTTTTTT
TRBV12-2	-	TRBJ2-2	CASRFGTGGSNTGELFF	TGTGCAAGTCGCTTTGGGACAGGGGGCTCGAACACCGGGGAGCTGTTTTTT
TRBV7-2	-	TRBJ1-4	CASSLFHATNEKLFF	TGTGCCAGCAGCTTATTTCATGCAACTAATGAAAAACTGTTTTTT
TRBV2	TRBD2	TRBJ2-7	CASNELAGGSEQYF	TGTGCCAGCAACGAGTTGGCGGGAGGTAGCGAGCAGTACTTC
TRBV5-1	TRBD1	TRBJ2-5	CASSPGTGGGETQYF	TGCGCCAGCAGCCCCGGGACAGGGGGAGGAGAGACCCAGTACTTC
TRBV7-2	-	TRBJ2-1	CASSLSESPYNEQFF	TGTGCCAGCAGCTTGTCAGAATCACCCTACAATGAGCAGTTCTTC
TRBV19	TRBD2	TRBJ2-1	CASSRTGTSGREQFF	TGTGCCAGTAGCCGGACCGGGACTAGCGGGAGAGAGCAGTTCTTC
TRBV7-9	-	TRBJ1-2	CASSSLRTGINYGYTF	TGTGCCAGCAGCTCGCTAAGAACAGGGATTAACTATGGCTACACCTTC
TRBV5-1	TRBD2	TRBJ2-1	CASSPGLVNEQFF	TGCGCCAGCAGCCCGGGACTAGTAAATGAGCAGTTCTTC